This is a list of T cell receptor beta chains from one sample in a study of CD8+ T cells in alopecia areata. Here immunoSEQ multiplex PCR was the method, and the copy in TCRdb shows in-frame clones only, minus some. The data show 210,000 or so clones, more than 60% seen once. The source material was CD4+ T cells sorted from blood, sampled at week 44, from a patient treated with tofacitinib. The receptors here all came from a human donor with alopecia areata. Both conserved end residues are part of each CDR3. The D gene is left open where the match is weak. Size is stated for part of the rows, as once, few or many counts, or as a class when the clone is expanded.

v_gene	j_gene	d_gene	len	abundance	CDR3aa	CDR3nt
TRBV5-1	TRBJ1-1	-	15	few	CASSSRGQQNTEAFF	TGCGCCAGCAGCTCACGGGGACAACAGAACACTGAAGCTTTCTTT
TRBV30	TRBJ2-5	TRBD2	15	-	CAWSDSGGIQETQYF	TGTGCCTGGAGTGACAGCGGGGGAATCCAAGAGACCCAGTACTTC
TRBV30	TRBJ1-6	TRBD1	13	once	CAWSEQGNSPLHF	TGTGCCTGGAGTGAACAGGGGAATTCACCCCTCCACTTT
TRBV4-3	TRBJ2-7	-	17	-	CASSQDSQGLNSYEQYF	TGCGCCAGCAGCCAAGACTCCCAGGGCTTGAACTCCTACGAGCAGTACTTC
TRBV30	TRBJ1-2	-	11	-	CAWSQPLGYTF	TGTGCCTGGAGTCAGCCCTTGGGCTACACCTTC
TRBV6-1	TRBJ2-2	-	10	many	CASRSRELFF	TGTGCCAGCAGATCTAGGGAGCTGTTTTTT
TRBV30	TRBJ1-1	-	14	-	CAWTRGQGLTEAFF	TGTGCCTGGACCCGGGGGCAGGGGCTGACTGAAGCTTTCTTT
TRBV29-1	TRBJ2-7	-	12	-	CSVMSTIDEQYF	TGCAGCGTTATGTCCACAATCGACGAGCAGTACTTC
TRBV9	TRBJ2-4	-	14	-	CASSVWIAKNIQYF	TGTGCCAGCAGCGTATGGATAGCCAAAAACATTCAGTACTTC
TRBV7-2	TRBJ1-5	-	13	few	CASGQVGNQPQHF	TGTGCCAGCGGCCAAGTTGGCAATCAGCCCCAGCATTTT
TRBV29-1	TRBJ1-3	-	13	few	CSVEESSGNTIYF	TGCAGCGTTGAAGAGTCCTCTGGAAACACCATATATTTT
TRBV30	TRBJ1-1	-	13	-	CAWSRGDGTEAFF	TGTGCCTGGAGCAGGGGAGATGGGACTGAAGCTTTCTTT
TRBV27	TRBJ2-7	TRBD1	16	-	CASSLSGGAYSYEQYF	TGTGCCAGCAGTTTATCAGGGGGCGCCTACAGCTACGAGCAGTACTTC
TRBV29-1	TRBJ2-1	-	14	few	CSVVSVNRYNEQFF	TGCAGCGTTGTCTCGGTTAACAGATACAATGAGCAGTTCTTC
TRBV2	TRBJ2-3	-	14	-	CASSEQGGTDTQYF	TGTGCCAGCAGTGAACAGGGGGGGACAGATACGCAGTATTTT
TRBV30	TRBJ1-5	TRBD1	13	-	CAWADRGNQPQHF	TGTGCCTGGGCGGACAGGGGGAATCAGCCCCAGCATTTT
TRBV7-2	TRBJ1-5	-	14	-	CASNRYGSNQPQHF	TGTGCCAGCAACCGGTACGGTAGCAATCAGCCCCAGCATTTT
TRBV9	TRBJ2-5	-	13	-	CASSGPRGETQYF	TGTGCCAGCAGCGGACCAAGGGGGGAGACCCAGTACTTC
TRBV29-1	TRBJ1-1	-	12	few	CSVSGQVVEAFF	TGCAGCGTCAGCGGGCAGGTAGTTGAAGCTTTCTTT
TRBV27	TRBJ1-5	-	18	-	CASSLVGAPGTQLQPQHF	TGTGCCAGCAGTTTGGTTGGCGCCCCTGGGACACAACTTCAGCCCCAGCATTTT
TRBV30	TRBJ1-2	TRBD1	14	once	CAWRWTGALYGYTF	TGTGCCTGGAGGTGGACAGGGGCCCTCTATGGCTACACCTTC
TRBV29-1	TRBJ1-2	-	10	few	CSVDGDGYTF	TGCAGCGTTGATGGGGATGGCTACACCTTC
TRBV30	TRBJ2-3	-	13	once	CALQRGAVDTQYF	TGTGCCCTACAGAGGGGCGCAGTGGATACGCAGTATTTT
TRBV15	TRBJ2-1	TRBD2	15	-	CATSRGLAVGDEQFF	TGTGCCACCAGCAGGGGACTAGCGGTGGGCGATGAGCAGTTCTTC
TRBV7-3	TRBJ2-3	TRBD2	16	-	CASSRASGGSGDTQYF	TGTGCCAGCAGCCGAGCTAGCGGGGGGTCTGGAGATACGCAGTATTTT
TRBV20-1	TRBJ1-4	-	11	-	CSARAGVGTIF	TGCAGTGCTCGTGCCGGGGTTGGAACGATTTTT
TRBV5-1	TRBJ1-2	-	15	-	CASSLGGPGTYGYTF	TGCGCCAGCAGCCTCGGGGGGCCAGGGACCTATGGCTACACCTTC
TRBV6-5	TRBJ2-2	TRBD1	15	-	CASRSGQSNTGELFF	TGTGCCAGCAGATCGGGACAGAGTAACACCGGGGAGCTGTTTTTT
TRBV7-2	TRBJ2-1	-	12	-	CASSLLVGEQFF	TGTGCCAGCAGCTTACTCGTGGGAGAGCAGTTCTTC
TRBV7-2	TRBJ1-3	-	13	-	CASSAGFGNTIYF	TGTGCCAGCAGCGCGGGCTTCGGGAACACCATATATTTT
TRBV5-4	TRBJ2-1	-	17	few	CASSSGTEKVSTNEQFF	TGTGCCAGCAGCTCCGGGACGGAAAAGGTTTCAACGAATGAGCAGTTCTTC
TRBV29-1	TRBJ1-3	-	11	-	CSFSSGNTIYF	TGCAGCTTCAGCTCTGGAAACACCATATATTTT
TRBV29-1	TRBJ2-2	-	13	-	CSVAPGSTGELFF	TGCAGCGTTGCCCCAGGGTCCACCGGGGAGCTGTTTTTT
TRBV10-2	TRBJ1-2	-	18	many	CASTEQVLVSLSGYGYTF	TGCGCCAGCACCGAACAGGTTTTGGTGTCCCTCAGTGGGTATGGCTACACCTTC
TRBV28	TRBJ2-3	-	15	-	CASSFDYQSTDTQYF	TGTGCCAGCAGTTTCGACTACCAAAGCACAGATACGCAGTATTTT
TRBV29-1	TRBJ1-2	TRBD1	13	-	CSGGDSLNYGYTF	TGCAGCGGAGGGGACAGTCTTAACTATGGCTACACCTTC
TRBV9	TRBJ2-7	-	14	-	CASSVASPGYEQYF	TGTGCCAGCAGCGTCGCGTCCCCTGGCTACGAGCAGTACTTC
TRBV2	TRBJ2-2	TRBD1	15	-	CASRAGQGDIGELFF	TGTGCCAGCAGGGCTGGGCAGGGGGATATCGGGGAGCTGTTTTTT
TRBV10-3	TRBJ1-1	-	12	-	CAISDRSEEAFF	TGTGCCATCAGTGACAGATCGGAGGAAGCTTTCTTT
TRBV7-9	TRBJ2-7	-	15	few	CASSRGDYRAYEQYF	TGTGCCAGCAGCCGAGGCGATTACAGGGCGTACGAGCAGTACTTC
TRBV27	TRBJ1-2	TRBD1	16	-	CASSPIGTGPSYGYTF	TGTGCCAGCAGCCCTATCGGGACAGGGCCCTCCTATGGCTACACCTTC
TRBV27	TRBJ1-2	-	12	-	CASSSSNYGYTF	TGTGCCAGCAGTTCCTCCAACTATGGCTACACCTTC
TRBV7-2	TRBJ1-5	-	15	-	CASSLAPLRNQPQHF	TGTGCCAGCAGCTTAGCACCACTCCGTAATCAGCCCCAGCATTTT
TRBV6-6	TRBJ2-7	TRBD1	14	-	CASSPSTGAYEQYF	TGTGCCAGCAGTCCCTCGACAGGGGCCTACGAGCAGTACTTC
TRBV18	TRBJ1-5	-	13	-	CASSPMEGQPQHF	TGTGCCAGCTCACCCATGGAGGGTCAGCCCCAGCATTTT